What follows are 2 T cell receptor beta chains derived from one specimen sequenced in a study of beta chain features in type 1 diabetes. All of the isolated RNA was reverse transcribed, so expressed TCRB transcripts were sequenced. The assay was immunoSEQ multiplex PCR, and TCRdb's table has in-frame clones only and misses some. This sample carries fewer than 450,000 clones, roughly 14% of them seen once, and the ten largest clones take nearly 0.015%. Their cognate antigens are unknown. General study findings and limits: TCRB CDR3 length was moderately but significantly reduced in all four CD4+ subsets of Type 1 diabetes patients.

Material for sequencing was naive CD4+ T cells from blood. The receptors come from a young woman with type 1 diabetes.

The sample holds a few counts of this clone. The chain uses TRBV2 and TRBJ2-1, with a weak D call TRBD2 (6 bases). With 10 bases removed from V and 3 bases from J, the gap between germline ends came to 13 bases. CDR1 is SNHLY and CDR2 is FYNNEI in the germline V gene. CDR3 length: 13 residues. CDR3 region: CATTPGVYNEQFF. CDR3 coding DNA: TGTGCCACCACTCCGGGGGTCTACAATGAGCAGTTCTTC.

The chain employs TRBV7-9 and TRBJ2-7, with D maybe TRBD1 (6 bases). Trimming stripped 4 bases from V and 5 bases from J, with 15 bases between. The CDR3 consists of 14 residues. Germline CDR1 is SEHNR and CDR2 is FQNEAQ (reference sequence). DNA of the CDR3: TGTGCCAGCAGCTCTGGACAGCCTAGGGACGAGCAGTACTTC. This translates into CASSSGQPRDEQYF.